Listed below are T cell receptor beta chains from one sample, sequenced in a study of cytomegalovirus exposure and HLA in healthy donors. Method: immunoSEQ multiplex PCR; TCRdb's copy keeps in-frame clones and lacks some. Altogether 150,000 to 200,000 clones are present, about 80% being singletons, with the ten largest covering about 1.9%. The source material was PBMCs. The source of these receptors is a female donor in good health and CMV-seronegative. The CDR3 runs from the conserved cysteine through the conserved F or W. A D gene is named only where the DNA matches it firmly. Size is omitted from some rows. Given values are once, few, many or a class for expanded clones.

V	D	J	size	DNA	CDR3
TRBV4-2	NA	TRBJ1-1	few	TGTGCCAGCAGCCAAGTAAAAGGAGGGATAACGGCAGAAGCTTTCTTT	CASSQVKGGITAEAFF
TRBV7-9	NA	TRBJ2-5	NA	TGTGCCAGCAGCCCAGGAGCAGGGGGAGGAGAGACCCAGTACTTC	CASSPGAGGGETQYF
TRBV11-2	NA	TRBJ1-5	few	TGTGCCAGCAGCTTTTATAGCAATCAGCCCCAGCATTTT	CASSFYSNQPQHF
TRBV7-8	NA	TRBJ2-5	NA	TGTGCCAGCAGCTTAGGCGACAGGTGGGAGACCCAGTACTTC	CASSLGDRWETQYF
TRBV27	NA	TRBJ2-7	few	TGTGCCAGCAGCTTCGGGCAGGGGGGTTATTACGAGCAGTACTTC	CASSFGQGGYYEQYF
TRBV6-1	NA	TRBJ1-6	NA	TGTGCCAGCAGTGAGGGTGGAGATTCACCCCTCCACTTT	CASSEGGDSPLHF
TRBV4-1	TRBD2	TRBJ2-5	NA	TGCGCCAGCAGCCAAGAAACACTAGCGGGGGGGTACCAAGAGACCCAGTACTTC	CASSQETLAGGYQETQYF
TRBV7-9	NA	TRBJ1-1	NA	TGTGCCAGCAGCTTAGGATTCGGGGAAAGGGACACTGAAGCTTTCTTT	CASSLGFGERDTEAFF
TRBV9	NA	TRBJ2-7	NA	TGTGCCAGCAGCCCCCGCGTGTCCCCCGGGGAGCAGTACTTC	CASSPRVSPGEQYF
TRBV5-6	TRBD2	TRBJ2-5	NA	TGTGCCAGCAGCCCGGGGACTAGGTCTTTGGAGACCCAGTACTTC	CASSPGTRSLETQYF
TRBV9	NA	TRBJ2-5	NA	TGTGCCAGCAGCGACGGGACATCCGTCCAAGAGACCCAGTACTTC	CASSDGTSVQETQYF
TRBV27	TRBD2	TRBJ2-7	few	TGTGCCAGCAGCCCACTAGCGGGGGGAACCTACGAGCAGTACTTC	CASSPLAGGTYEQYF
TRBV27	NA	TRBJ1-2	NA	TGTGCCAGCAGTTTATCATCCTCAGGGGTCTATGGCTACACCTTC	CASSLSSSGVYGYTF
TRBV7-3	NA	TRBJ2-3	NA	TGTGCCAGCAGCTTAAGGGAGCTGACTCCGGATACGCAGTATTTT	CASSLRELTPDTQYF
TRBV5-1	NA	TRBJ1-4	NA	TGCGCCAGCAGCGTCACAGGGTCCGGAGAAAAACTGTTTTTT	CASSVTGSGEKLFF
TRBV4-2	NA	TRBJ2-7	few	TGTGCCAGCAGCCAAGCGACAGGCGAGCAGTACTTC	CASSQATGEQYF
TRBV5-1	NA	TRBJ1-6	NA	TGCGCCAGCAGCTTGGAGCCGGGCTATAATTCACCCCTCCACTTT	CASSLEPGYNSPLHF
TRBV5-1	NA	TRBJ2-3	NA	TGCGCCAGCAGCAGGGCGGGGGCGACCACAGATACGCAGTATTTT	CASSRAGATTDTQYF
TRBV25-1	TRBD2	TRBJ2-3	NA	TGTGCCAGCAGTCCAGCGGGGGATTACACAGATACGCAGTATTTT	CASSPAGDYTDTQYF
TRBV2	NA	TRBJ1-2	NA	TGTGCCAGCAGTGATCCAGGGATTAACTATGGCTACACCTTC	CASSDPGINYGYTF
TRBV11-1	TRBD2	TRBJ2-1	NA	TGTGCCAGCAGCACGGGGACTAGCGGGAGGGCAAATGAGCAGTTCTTC	CASSTGTSGRANEQFF
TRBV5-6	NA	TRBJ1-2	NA	TGTGCCAGCAGCTTGGGGACAGACTATGGCTACACCTTC	CASSLGTDYGYTF
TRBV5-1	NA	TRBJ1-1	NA	TGCGCCAGCAGCCTTGCGGGGAACTGGGGTTTCTTT	CASSLAGNWGFF